These 17 T cell receptor beta chains came from one sample sequenced in a study of identical twins. Each CDR3 protein gets one entry after TCRdb re-called the 5' RACE reads with MiXCR. The sample yields 280,000 or so distinct CDR3 sequences, less than 9% seen once. The same data also contributed to another study, on yellow fever vaccine responses in identical twins.

Sequencing was performed on memory (CD45RO+) T cells sorted from blood. The receptors here all came from a woman between 18 and 29 years old in good health.

This rearrangement joins TRBV7-8 to TRBJ1-2; TRBD1 agrees at 7 bases. Germline V CDR1 and CDR2: SGHVS, FQNEAQ. The J segment lost 6 bases and the V segment lost 2 bases, leaving 9 bases of the junction unmatched. The length of the CDR3 is 15 residues. CDR3 region: CASSLWTGTVDGYTF. DNA of the CDR3: TGTGCCAGCAGCTTATGGACCGGGACAGTCGATGGCTACACCTTC. Filled out from reference TRBV7-8 and TRBJ1-2, the complete variable domain reads GAGVSQSPRYKVAKRGQDVALRCDPISGHVSLFWYQQALGQGPEFLTYFQNEAQLDKSGLPSDRFFAERPEGSVSTLKIQRTQQEDSAVYLCASSLWTGTVDGYTFGSGTRLTVV.

This clonotype occurred many times. The chain is built from TRBV3-1 and TRBJ2-3, with D perhaps matching TRBD1 (5 bases). V was shortened by 1 base and J by 1 base, with 15 bases between the two germline ends. CDR3 size: 17 residues. Looked up from germline, CDR1 is LGHDT and CDR2 is YNNKEL (reference sequence). This chain's CDR3 is CASSQGPLKTGTDTQYF. CDR3 DNA sequence: TGTGCCAGCAGCCAAGGGCCCCTCAAGACAGGCACAGATACGCAGTATTTT.

This clonotype was found a few times. V usage is TRBV29-1 and J usage is TRBJ2-5; D is unclear. From germline, CDR1 is SQVTM and CDR2 ANQGSEA. Trimming stripped 7 bases from V and 1 base from J, with 13 bases between. The CDR3 covers 13 residues. CDR3 residues: CSAQNSLQETQYF. The CDR3 region has the DNA TGCAGCGCCCAAAATTCGCTCCAAGAGACCCAGTACTTC.

This chain uses TRBV4-1 with TRBJ2-5; D not resolved. The CDR3 length is 15 residues. Germline V CDR1 and CDR2: MGHRA, YSYEKL. Trimming stripped 0 bases from V and 4 bases from J, with 12 bases between. CDR3 coding DNA: TGCGCCAGCAGCCAAGACTTCGTCTTTGGAGAGACCCAGTACTTC. Residues: CASSQDFVFGETQYF.

The chain carries TRBV5-6 and TRBJ2-7; D may be TRBD1 (7 bases). The V gene's germline CDR1 is SGHDT and CDR2 YYEEEE. CDR3 size: 15 residues. V lost 4 bases and J 3 bases, leaving 17 bases between the germline ends. The CDR3 sequence: CASSGRTGVLYEQYV. The CDR3 DNA reads TGTGCCAGCAGCGGGAGGACAGGTGTCCTCTACGAGCAGTACGTC.

The V gene is TRBV9, the J gene TRBJ2-2; possible D gene TRBD1, 6 bases. CDR3 length: 14 residues. V was pared by 3 bases and J by 2 bases, with 8 bases between. Germline lookup yields CDR1 SGDLS and CDR2 YYNGEE. The CDR3 spells CASSGTVNTGELFF. As DNA, the CDR3 is TGTGCCAGCAGCGGGACAGTTAACACCGGGGAGCTGTTTTTT.

The rearrangement links TRBV4-1 to TRBJ2-5; tentatively, D is TRBD2 (5 bases). The CDR3 runs to 16 residues. The germline gives CDR1 MGHRA, CDR2 YSYEKL. Trimming took 0 bases from V and 5 from J, leaving 16 bases between them. CDR3 nucleotides: TGCGCCAGCAGCCAAGATGCGGGCCCAACGCGGGAGACCCAGTACTTC. Translation gives CASSQDAGPTRETQYF.

The table lists this clonotype with a few counts. One end of the junction does not line up with germline, which may come from a read error. The chain recombines TRBV2 with TRBJ2-1; the D gene is possibly TRBD2 (6 bases). The CDR3 is 12 residues long. Germline CDR1 reads SNHLY; CDR2 reads FYNNEI. CDR3 bases: TGTGCCAGCAGGGAAGAAAAAGCGGGGCAGTTCTTC. Translated, it gives CASREEKAGQFF.

The CDR3 region is CAIRRQGSSRGTGELFF. For the CDR3, the DNA is TGTGCCATCAGAAGACAGGGGTCAAGCCGCGGCACCGGGGAGCTGTTTTTT. The chain carries TRBV10-3 and TRBJ2-2; the match to TRBD1 covers 8 bases. The V segment lost 6 bases and the J segment 4 bases; nucleotides outside the gene matches: 13. The CDR3 is made up of 17 amino acids. Germline CDR1 is ENHRY and CDR2 is SYGVKD.

The rearrangement links TRBV4-1 to TRBJ1-2; 8 bases fit TRBD1. Germline values: CDR1 MGHRA, CDR2 YSYEKL. J was trimmed by 4 bases and V by 4 bases; bases with no gene match: 2. The CDR3 extends over 13 amino acids. CDR3 coding DNA: TGCGCCAGCAGCCCGACAGGGGCCTATGGCTACACCTTC. Translation: CASSPTGAYGYTF.

The CDR3 DNA follows: TGTGCCAGCAGCCAAGACAGGGACCTAGCCAAAAACATTCAGTACTTC. Its translation: CASSQDRDLAKNIQYF. The V call is TRBV4-2, the J call TRBJ2-4; either TRBD1 or TRBD2 may fit D (5 bases each). This CDR3 is 16 amino acids long. Deletions cut 0 bases from V and 0 bases from J, with 9 bases between. The germline V gene has CDR1 LGHNA and CDR2 YNFKEQ.

This clonotype was counted many times. The rearrangement uses TRBV15 and TRBJ2-1; D gene ambiguous. With 6 bases removed from V and 5 bases from J, the gap between germline ends came to 11 bases. This CDR3 has 13 residues. Germline CDR1 and CDR2: LNHNV and YYDKDF (reference sequence). CDR3 residues: CATRGRWDNEQFF. The CDR3 region has the DNA TGTGCCACCAGAGGGCGATGGGACAATGAGCAGTTCTTC.

This clonotype came up once. The chain is built from TRBV2 and TRBJ1-1; no reliable D call. The CDR3 is 13 amino acids. Trimming removed 8 bases from V and 4 bases from J, with 14 bases in between. Germline-derived CDR1 and CDR2 are SNHLY and FYNNEI. Here the CDR3 DNA reads TGTGCCAGCCGCAAACCGGGCGGCACTGAAGCTTTCTTT. Amino acids: CASRKPGGTEAFF.

On this clonotype: No conserved phenylalanine or tryptophan ends this CDR3, so it is likely a read error. The chain recombines TRBV3-1 with TRBJ2-1; 7 positions agree with TRBD2. The ends lost 1 base at V and 4 bases at J; junction bases unmatched: 10. CDR1 is LGHDT, CDR2 YNNKEL, per germline (reference sequence). The CDR3 sequence is 17 residues long. CDR3: CASSQAASGYYYNEQFL. CDR3 in DNA: TGTGCCAGCAGCCAAGCGGCTAGCGGATACTATTACAATGAGCAGTTCCTC.

This clonotype was found many times. This chain joins TRBV12-3 or TRBV12-4 and TRBJ2-1, with no clear D. V dropped 5 bases and J dropped 10 bases, with 9 bases sitting between them. CDR3 length: 11 residues. The CDR3 loop is CASSPGLEQFF. In DNA form, the CDR3 reads TGTGCCAGCAGTCCGGGTTTGGAGCAGTTCTTC.

The sample holds a few counts of this clonotype. The chain recombines TRBV4-1 with TRBJ2-5, with 14 bases matching TRBD2. This CDR3 has 20 residues. The V gene end was trimmed by 1 base and the J gene end by 2 bases; junction bases not matched to a gene: 12. The V gene's germline CDR1 is MGHRA and CDR2 YSYEKL. CDR3 sequence (DNA): TGCGCCAGCAGCCAAGGCGGGTCGGGACTAGCGGGAGCTATACAAGAGACCCAGTACTTC. Translating it yields CASSQGGSGLAGAIQETQYF.

This clonotype has ten or more counts. The gene calls are TRBV29-1 and TRBJ2-3; D might be TRBD1 (6 bases). V shed 7 bases and J shed 2 bases, with 19 bases lying between them. CDR1 and CDR2 (germline): SQVTM, ANQGSEA. There are 15 residues in the CDR3. The CDR3 is CSALPQGLDTDTQYF. Written as DNA, the CDR3 is TGCAGCGCTTTACCACAGGGCCTAGACACAGATACGCAGTATTTT.